The 19 T cell receptor beta chains below were found in one sample sequenced in a study of T cells in Graves' hyperthyroidism and ophthalmopathy. Template material for amplifying TCR beta CDR3 regions consisted of RNA transcripts. The TCR CDR3 first-round RT-PCR relied on the HTBI primer set. TCRdb passed the multiplex PCR reads through MiXCR, listing each CDR3 protein once. The repertoire holds approximately 430,000 distinct CDR3 sequences, 14% to 15% seen once, with around 13% in the top ten. What was sequenced was blood. These receptors all come from a young man with Graves' ophthalmopathy.

Ten or more counts support this clonotype. J is TRBJ1-1 and V is TRBV19; D is uncertain. Germline CDR1 reads LNHDA; CDR2 reads SQIVND (reference sequence). The CDR3 has 14 amino acids. V lost 5 bases and J 0 bases, leaving 10 bases between the germline ends. The CDR3 region has the DNA TGTGCCAGTAGTCACCCTAATATGAACACTGAAGCTTTCTTT. Encoded protein: CASSHPNMNTEAFF.

This clonotype was detected a few times. This chain uses TRBV4-2 with TRBJ2-3, with D perhaps TRBD1 (6 bases). Deletions cut 1 base from V and 0 bases from J, with 11 bases between. CDR1 and CDR2 from the germline V gene are LGHNA and YNFKEQ. The CDR3 length is 16 residues. Here the CDR3 reads CASSQGTGSSTDTQYF. CDR3 coding DNA: TGTGCCAGCAGCCAAGGCACAGGGTCTAGCACAGATACGCAGTATTTT.

As for this clonotype: Given a much more abundant clone one base away, this may be a read error. The CDR3 DNA sequence: TGTGCCGAGGGGGGGAGCCCTTACAATGAGCGGTTCTTC. This codes for CAEGGSPYNERFF. The gene calls are TRBV12-3 or TRBV12-4 and TRBJ2-1; D might be TRBD2 (7 bases). This CDR3 region has 13 residues.

This clonotype was detected a few times. The rearrangement uses TRBV14 and TRBJ1-2; 12 nucleotides agree with TRBD1. This CDR3 is 18 amino acids long. The ends lost 0 bases at V and 3 bases at J; junction bases unmatched: 8. Germline V gene lookup returns CDR1 SGHDN and CDR2 FVKESK. CDR3 DNA sequence: TGTGCCAGCAGCCAAGATGGGACAGGGGGCGTACCCGACTATGGCTACACCTTC. It specifies CASSQDGTGGVPDYGYTF.

In this sample, this clonotype turned up many times. The chain recombines TRBV28 with TRBJ2-7; either TRBD1 or TRBD2 may fit D (8 bases each). This CDR3 region has 19 residues. Trimming took off 1 base at V and 2 bases at J, with 24 bases between the two ends. Germline CDR1 MDHEN, CDR2 SYDVKM. The CDR3 is CASSLYQGAKLAVAYEQYF. CDR3 bases: TGTGCCAGCAGTTTATATCAGGGGGCAAAACTAGCGGTCGCCTACGAGCAGTACTTC.

This clonotype was seen repeatedly, ten times or more. The chain links TRBV6-6 to TRBJ2-7; the D gene is possibly TRBD1 (5 bases). V lost 2 bases, J lost 10 bases, and 18 bases lay in between. This CDR3 spans 14 amino acids. Germline lookup yields CDR1 MNHNY and CDR2 SVGAGI (reference sequence). CDR3 in amino acids: CASSYGVADTDQYF. CDR3 nucleotides: TGTGCCAGCAGTTACGGGGTCGCGGACACCGATCAGTACTTC.

The chain employs TRBV4-2 and TRBJ2-3; 9 positions agree with TRBD1. CDR1 is LGHNA, CDR2 YNFKEQ, per germline. The length of the CDR3 is 17 residues. V gave up 0 bases and J gave up 3 bases; unmatched junction bases: 7. The DNA of the CDR3 is TGTGCCAGCAGCCAAGATCGTAGGGACAGGGTAACAGATACGCAGTATTTT. It specifies CASSQDRRDRVTDTQYF.

In its sample, this clonotype was seen many times. The chain recombines TRBV7-9 with TRBJ2-7; 11 bases are a match to TRBD2. The germline V gene has CDR1 SEHNR and CDR2 FQNEAQ (reference sequence). After removal of 9 bases from V and 4 bases from J, the junction contained 5 bases not matched to a gene. The CDR3 covers 13 residues. The CDR3: CASILAGEYEQYF. CDR3 DNA: TGTGCCAGTATACTAGCGGGGGAATACGAGCAGTACTTC.

This clonotype was picked up many times. This chain connects TRBV2 to TRBJ2-5; tentative D call: TRBD1 (5 bases). Germline assignment: CDR1 SNHLY and CDR2 FYNNEI. Trimming stripped 1 base from V and 1 base from J, with 22 bases between. The CDR3 length is 19 residues. In nucleotides, the CDR3 is TGTGCCAGCAGTGAAGAAAAGAAGGGGTCCAGGTGGCCCCAAGAGACCCAGTACTTC. Translated: CASSEEKKGSRWPQETQYF.

This clonotype was counted many times. The chain recombines TRBV5-1 with TRBJ2-4, with unresolved D. V was trimmed by 0 bases and J by 6 bases, leaving 13 bases between them. Per germline, CDR1 SGHRS and CDR2 YFSETQ. CDR3 length: 15 amino acids. CDR3 sequence: CASSLGNPDRNIQYF. The DNA of the CDR3 is TGCGCCAGCAGCTTGGGCAACCCGGACCGAAACATTCAGTACTTC.

This clonotype was detected only a few times. For the CDR3, the DNA is TGTGCCAGCAGCGAGGGTTATCCGGAGACCCAGTACTTC. This sequence encodes CASSEGYPETQYF. V is TRBV6-2 or TRBV6-3 and J is TRBJ2-5; possible D gene TRBD2, 5 bases. The CDR3 runs 13 residues. From germline, CDR1 is MNHEY and CDR2 SVGEGT. V was trimmed by 6 bases and J by 5 bases, leaving 13 bases between them.

This chain connects TRBV7-9 to TRBJ2-7; 11 nucleotides line up with TRBD1. V lost 4 bases and J lost 2; bases outside the gene matches: 7. Germline V CDR1 and CDR2: SEHNR, FQNEAQ (reference sequence). The CDR3 sequence is 16 residues long. CDR3 sequence reads: CASSSGTGGWPYEQYF. In nucleotides, the CDR3 is TGTGCCAGCAGCTCTGGGACAGGGGGTTGGCCCTACGAGCAGTACTTC.

The J gene is TRBJ2-5, the V gene TRBV11-2, with D possibly matching TRBD1 (6 bases). The CDR3 is made up of 13 amino acids. The ends were cut back, 2 bases at V and 5 bases at J, with 9 bases in the middle. Germline V lookup: CDR1 SGHAT, CDR2 FQNNGV. The CDR3 loop is CASSLYREETQYF. The DNA of the CDR3 is TGTGCCAGCAGCTTATACAGGGAGGAGACCCAGTACTTC.

The V and J genes are TRBV5-1 and TRBJ1-4; a weak D match, TRBD1 (5 bases). Germline V gene lookup returns CDR1 SGHRS and CDR2 YFSETQ. Trimming removed 4 bases at V and 0 bases at J, with 10 bases between. This CDR3 spans 15 amino acids. The CDR3 loop is CASSTSTATNEKLFF. CDR3 nucleotide sequence: TGCGCCAGCAGCACCTCGACAGCAACTAATGAAAAACTGTTTTTT.

In its sample, this clonotype was seen many times. The V gene is TRBV12-3 or TRBV12-4, the J gene TRBJ2-3, with TRBD1 as a possible D gene (6 bases). The V end was cut by 5 bases, the J end by 6 bases, with 12 bases between. The CDR3 contains 13 residues. The CDR3 bases are TGTGCCAGCAGTCCTAACAGGGCTGATACGCAGTATTTT. It specifies CASSPNRADTQYF.

The V call is TRBV6-2 or TRBV6-3, the J call TRBJ2-7, with 11 positions matching TRBD2. The CDR3 is made up of 18 amino acids. Germline lookup yields CDR1 MNHEY and CDR2 SVGEGT. Trimming removed 5 bases from V and 3 bases from J; junction bases left unmatched: 15. Here the CDR3 reads CASSPPLSGRAPGYEQYF. The CDR3, as DNA: TGTGCCAGCAGTCCGCCCCTTAGCGGGAGGGCCCCAGGCTACGAGCAGTACTTC.

This clonotype was counted ten times or more. This sequence joins TRBV19 and TRBJ2-7; TRBD2 matches at 7 bases. J lost 1 base, V lost 7 bases, and 10 bases had no gene match. Per the germline V gene, CDR1 is LNHDA and CDR2 is SQIVND (reference sequence). The CDR3 has 15 amino acids. CDR3 bases: TGTGCCAGTACCCCTCGGGGGGAGGTATCCTACGAGCAGTACTTC. Translation gives CASTPRGEVSYEQYF.

Of note for this clonotype: Just one base apart from a much larger clone, this may be a read error. V gene TRBV10-2 combines with J gene TRBJ2-7; 11 bases align to TRBD1. Germline CDR1 is WSHSY and CDR2 is SAAADI. Germline trimming cut 5 bases from V and 0 bases from J; bases unmatched to any gene: 9. CDR3 size: 17 residues. The CDR3 DNA reads as TGCGCCAGCAGTACGGGTAGGGGGACAGGGGGCTCCTACGAGCAGTACTTC. Amino acids: CASSTGRGTGGSYEQYF.

The V gene is TRBV10-3, the J gene TRBJ2-7; D is possibly TRBD1 or TRBD2 (6 bases each). The V end was cut by 3 bases, the J end by 3 bases, with 15 bases between. The CDR3 is 15 amino acids. Germline V gene lookup returns CDR1 ENHRY and CDR2 SYGVKD. In DNA, the CDR3 is TGTGCCATCAGTGACTCGGGGGCCCCTGGCTACGAGCAGTACTTC. Amino acid sequence: CAISDSGAPGYEQYF.